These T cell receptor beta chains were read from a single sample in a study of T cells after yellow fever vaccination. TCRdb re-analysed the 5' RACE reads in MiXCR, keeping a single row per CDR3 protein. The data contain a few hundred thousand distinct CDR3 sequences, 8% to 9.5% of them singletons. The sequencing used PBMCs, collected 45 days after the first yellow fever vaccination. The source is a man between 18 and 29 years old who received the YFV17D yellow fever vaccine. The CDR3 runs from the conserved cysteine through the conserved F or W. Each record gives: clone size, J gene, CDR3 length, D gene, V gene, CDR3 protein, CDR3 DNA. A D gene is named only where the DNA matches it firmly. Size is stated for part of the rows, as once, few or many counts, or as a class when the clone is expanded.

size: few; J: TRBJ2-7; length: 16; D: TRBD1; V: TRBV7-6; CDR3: CASSLGVGGPSYEQYF; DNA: TGTGCCAGCAGCCTAGGTGTAGGGGGCCCCTCCTACGAGCAGTACTTC
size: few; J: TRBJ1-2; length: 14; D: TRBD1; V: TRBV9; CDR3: CASSVAQGAKGYTF; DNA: TGTGCCAGCAGCGTAGCCCAGGGGGCGAAGGGCTACACCTTC
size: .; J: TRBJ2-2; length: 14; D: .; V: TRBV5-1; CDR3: CASSLAGPLGRLFF; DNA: TGCGCCAGCAGCTTGGCCGGTCCCCTGGGGCGGCTGTTTTTT
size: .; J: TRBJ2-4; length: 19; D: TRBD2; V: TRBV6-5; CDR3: CASSWSPGGGRGAKNIQYF; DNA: TGTGCCAGCAGTTGGTCCCCGGGCGGGGGAAGGGGAGCCAAAAACATTCAGTACTTC
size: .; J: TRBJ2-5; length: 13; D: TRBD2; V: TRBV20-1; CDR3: CSAELAGKETQYF; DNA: TGCAGTGCGGAACTAGCGGGGAAAGAGACCCAGTACTTC
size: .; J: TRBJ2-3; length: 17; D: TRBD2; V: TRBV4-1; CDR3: CASSQIGRERGRDTQYF; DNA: TGCGCCAGCAGCCAGATTGGTCGGGAGCGGGGGAGAGATACGCAGTATTTT
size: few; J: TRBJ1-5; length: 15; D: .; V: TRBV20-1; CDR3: CSASKDGHLNQPQHF; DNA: TGCAGTGCTAGCAAGGACGGTCACCTCAATCAGCCCCAGCATTTT
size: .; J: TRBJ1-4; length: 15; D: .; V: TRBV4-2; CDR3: CASSQEPLEDEKLFF; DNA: TGTGCCAGCAGCCAAGAGCCGCTTGAGGATGAAAAACTGTTTTTT
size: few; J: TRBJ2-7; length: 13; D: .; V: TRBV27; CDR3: CASSPTYSYEQYF; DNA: TGTGCCAGCAGCCCGACTTACTCCTACGAGCAGTACTTC
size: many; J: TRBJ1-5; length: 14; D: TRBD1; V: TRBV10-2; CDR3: CASSGQGHNQPQHF; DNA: TGCGCCAGCAGTGGACAGGGCCACAATCAGCCCCAGCATTTT
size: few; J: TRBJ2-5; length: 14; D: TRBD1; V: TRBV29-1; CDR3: CSIGQVGTEETQYF; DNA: TGCAGCATAGGACAGGTTGGAACTGAAGAGACCCAGTACTTC
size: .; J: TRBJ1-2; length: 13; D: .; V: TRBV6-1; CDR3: CASTRAADYGYTF; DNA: TGTGCCAGCACCAGGGCGGCGGACTATGGCTACACCTTC
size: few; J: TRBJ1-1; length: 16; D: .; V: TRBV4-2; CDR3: CASSQVYLVRNTEAFF; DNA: TGTGCCAGCAGCCAAGTATACCTAGTGAGGAACACTGAAGCTTTCTTT
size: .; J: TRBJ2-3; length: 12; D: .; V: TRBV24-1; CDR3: CATSDQTDTQYF; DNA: TGTGCCACCAGTGACCAGACAGATACGCAGTATTTT
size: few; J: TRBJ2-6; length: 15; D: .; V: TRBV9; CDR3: CASSKGWAGANVLTF; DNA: TGTGCCAGCAGTAAAGGGTGGGCTGGGGCCAACGTCCTGACTTTC
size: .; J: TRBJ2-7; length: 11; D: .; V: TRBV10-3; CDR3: CAIRGGHEQYF; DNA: TGTGCCATCAGAGGGGGGCACGAGCAGTACTTC
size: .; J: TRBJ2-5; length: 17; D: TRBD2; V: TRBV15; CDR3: CATSRDPTSGGKETQYF; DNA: TGTGCCACCAGCAGAGATCCCACTAGCGGGGGCAAAGAGACCCAGTACTTC
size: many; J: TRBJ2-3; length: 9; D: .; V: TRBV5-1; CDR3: CPKADTQYF; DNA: TGCCCCAAAGCAGATACGCAGTATTTT
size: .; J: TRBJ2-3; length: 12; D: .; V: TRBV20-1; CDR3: CSARGAADTQYF; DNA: TGCAGTGCTAGAGGTGCGGCAGATACGCAGTATTTT
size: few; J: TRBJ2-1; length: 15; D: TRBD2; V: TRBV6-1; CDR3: CASSQAGGPYNEQFF; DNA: TGTGCCAGCAGCCAAGCGGGGGGGCCTTACAATGAGCAGTTCTTC
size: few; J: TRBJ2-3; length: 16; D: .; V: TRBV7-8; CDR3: CASSATGGLSTDTQYF; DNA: TGTGCCAGCAGCGCAACAGGAGGCCTCAGCACAGATACGCAGTATTTT
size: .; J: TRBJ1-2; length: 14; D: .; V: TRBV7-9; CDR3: CASDFPLGVGGYTF; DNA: TGTGCCAGCGACTTCCCACTCGGAGTGGGCGGCTACACCTTC
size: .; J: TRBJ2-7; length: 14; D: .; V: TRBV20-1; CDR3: CSAQQLTANYEQYF; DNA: TGCAGTGCCCAGCAACTGACGGCCAACTACGAGCAGTACTTC
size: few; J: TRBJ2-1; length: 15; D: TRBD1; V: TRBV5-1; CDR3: CASSRDSSSYNEQFF; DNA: TGCGCCAGCAGCCGGGACAGCAGCTCCTACAATGAGCAGTTCTTC
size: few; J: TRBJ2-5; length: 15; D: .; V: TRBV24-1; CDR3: CATSDATGPGETQYF; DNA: TGTGCCACCAGTGATGCGACGGGGCCGGGAGAGACCCAGTACTTC
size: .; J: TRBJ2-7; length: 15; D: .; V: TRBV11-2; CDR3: CASSPRRGVNYEQYF; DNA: TGTGCCAGCAGCCCCCGCCGGGGAGTTAACTACGAGCAGTACTTC
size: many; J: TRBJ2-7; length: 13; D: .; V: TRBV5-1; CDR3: CASSGGLQYEQYF; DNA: TGCGCCAGCAGCGGCGGGCTACAATACGAGCAGTACTTC
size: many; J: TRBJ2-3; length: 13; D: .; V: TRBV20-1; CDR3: CSAPPGFTDTQYF; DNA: TGCAGTGCCCCCCCGGGCTTCACAGATACGCAGTATTTT
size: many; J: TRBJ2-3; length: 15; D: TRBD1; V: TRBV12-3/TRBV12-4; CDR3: CASSLAQGRTDTQYF; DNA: TGTGCCAGCAGTTTGGCACAGGGGCGCACAGATACGCAGTATTTT
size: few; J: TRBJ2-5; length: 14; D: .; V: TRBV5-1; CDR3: CASSSDLDRKTQYF; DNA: TGCGCCAGCAGCTCCGACCTGGACAGAAAGACCCAGTACTTC
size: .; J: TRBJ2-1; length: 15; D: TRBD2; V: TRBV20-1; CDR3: CSAPGGAYSYNEQFF; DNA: TGCAGTGCCCCCGGGGGGGCATACTCCTACAATGAGCAGTTCTTC
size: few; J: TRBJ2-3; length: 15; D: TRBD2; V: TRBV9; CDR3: CASSVIAGVADTQYF; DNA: TGTGCCAGCAGCGTAATAGCGGGGGTGGCAGATACGCAGTATTTT
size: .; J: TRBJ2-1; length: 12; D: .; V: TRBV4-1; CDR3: CASRLGNNEQFF; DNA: TGCGCCAGCAGATTGGGCAACAATGAGCAGTTCTTC
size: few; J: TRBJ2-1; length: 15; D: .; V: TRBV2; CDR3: CASSEFDGSLNEQFF; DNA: TGTGCCAGCAGTGAATTTGACGGGAGCCTCAATGAGCAGTTCTTC
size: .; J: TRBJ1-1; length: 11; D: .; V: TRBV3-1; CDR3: CASSQVHEAFF; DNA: TGTGCCAGCAGCCAAGTGCACGAAGCTTTCTTT
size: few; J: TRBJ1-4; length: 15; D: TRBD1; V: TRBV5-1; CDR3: CASSLQGASNEKLFF; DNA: TGCGCCAGCAGCTTACAGGGGGCAAGTAATGAAAAACTGTTTTTT
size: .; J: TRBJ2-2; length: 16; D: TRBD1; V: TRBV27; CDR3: CASSSDREWNTGELFF; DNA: TGTGCCAGCAGTTCTGACAGGGAATGGAACACCGGGGAGCTGTTTTTT
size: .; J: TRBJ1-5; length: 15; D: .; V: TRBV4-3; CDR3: CASSQETDSNQPQHF; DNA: TGCGCCAGCAGCCAAGAGACGGATAGCAATCAGCCCCAGCATTTT
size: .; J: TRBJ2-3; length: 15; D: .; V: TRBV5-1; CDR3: CASSFRDPTTDTQYF; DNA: TGCGCCAGCAGCTTCCGGGACCCCACCACAGATACGCAGTATTTT
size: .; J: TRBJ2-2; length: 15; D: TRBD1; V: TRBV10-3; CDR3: CAITIGTGNSGELFF; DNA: TGTGCCATCACAATTGGGACAGGGAATTCCGGGGAGCTGTTTTTT
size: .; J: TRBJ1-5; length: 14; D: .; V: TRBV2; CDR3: CASNVGGRDQPQHF; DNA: TGTGCCAGCAATGTCGGCGGACGAGATCAGCCCCAGCATTTT
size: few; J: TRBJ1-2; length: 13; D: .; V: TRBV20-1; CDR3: CSASLGVSYGYTF; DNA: TGCAGTGCTAGCTTGGGCGTGTCCTATGGCTACACCTTC
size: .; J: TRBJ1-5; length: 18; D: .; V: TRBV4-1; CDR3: CASSRKWGELVRNQPQHF; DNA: TGCGCCAGCAGCCGAAAGTGGGGGGAACTGGTGCGCAATCAGCCCCAGCATTTT
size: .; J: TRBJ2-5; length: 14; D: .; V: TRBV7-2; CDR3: CASSLASGEKTQYF; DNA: TGTGCCAGCAGCTTAGCGTCCGGGGAAAAGACCCAGTACTTC
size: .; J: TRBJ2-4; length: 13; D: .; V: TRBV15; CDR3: CATSYRDGGVQYF; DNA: TGTGCCACCAGCTACCGGGACGGAGGGGTTCAGTACTTC
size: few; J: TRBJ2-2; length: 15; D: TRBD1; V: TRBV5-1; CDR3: CASRSTGIGAGELFF; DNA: TGCGCCAGCAGATCGACAGGGATCGGCGCCGGGGAGCTGTTTTTT
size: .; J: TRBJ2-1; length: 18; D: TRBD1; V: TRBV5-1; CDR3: CASSFGPPGTGTYNEQFF; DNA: TGCGCCAGCAGCTTCGGCCCCCCAGGGACAGGGACCTACAATGAGCAGTTCTTC
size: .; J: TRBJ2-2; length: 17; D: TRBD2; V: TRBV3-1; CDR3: CASSQVTSGNTIGELFF; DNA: TGTGCCAGCAGCCAGGTGACTAGCGGAAATACTATCGGGGAGCTGTTTTTT
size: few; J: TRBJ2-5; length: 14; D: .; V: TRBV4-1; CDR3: CASSQDPGRETQYF; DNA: TGCGCCAGCAGCCAAGATCCCGGGCGGGAGACCCAGTACTTC
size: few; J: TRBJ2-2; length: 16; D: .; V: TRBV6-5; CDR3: CASSYPRGSGTGELFF; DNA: TGTGCCAGCAGTTACCCTCGGGGATCAGGAACCGGGGAGCTGTTTTTT
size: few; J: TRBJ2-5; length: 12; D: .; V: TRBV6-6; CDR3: CASSYSEETQYF; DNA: TGTGCCAGCAGTTACTCGGAGGAGACCCAGTACTTC
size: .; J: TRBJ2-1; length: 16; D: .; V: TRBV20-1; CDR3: CCARGPTVGSYNEQFF; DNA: TGCTGTGCGCGAGGACCGACAGTTGGCTCCTACAATGAGCAGTTCTTC
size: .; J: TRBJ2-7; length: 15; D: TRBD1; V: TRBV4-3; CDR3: CASSQDSGTALEQYF; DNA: TGCGCCAGCAGCCAAGATTCCGGGACAGCTTTAGAGCAGTACTTC
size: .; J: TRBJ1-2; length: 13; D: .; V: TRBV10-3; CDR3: CAIRGTDNYGYTF; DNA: TGTGCCATCAGGGGGACTGATAACTATGGCTACACCTTC
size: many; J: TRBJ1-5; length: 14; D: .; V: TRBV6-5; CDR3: CASSHGQLNQPQHF; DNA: TGTGCCAGCAGTCATGGACAGCTCAATCAGCCCCAGCATTTT
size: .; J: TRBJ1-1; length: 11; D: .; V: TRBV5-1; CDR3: CASSEAGEAFF; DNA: TGCGCCAGCAGCGAGGCAGGCGAAGCTTTCTTT
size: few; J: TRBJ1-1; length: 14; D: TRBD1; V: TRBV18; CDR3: CASSPSQGGTEAFF; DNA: TGTGCCAGCTCTCCTTCGCAGGGGGGCACTGAAGCTTTCTTT
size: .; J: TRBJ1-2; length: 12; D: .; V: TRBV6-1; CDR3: CASMGFSYGYTF; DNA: TGTGCCAGCATGGGGTTCAGCTATGGCTACACCTTC